The rows below give T cell receptor beta chains drawn from one sample of a study of blood T cell repertoires in COVID-19. The data were produced by immunoSEQ multiplex PCR, yet TCRdb's version contains in-frame clones alone and is incomplete. Here the sample spans 150,000 to 200,000 clones, roughly 84% being singletons. Sequencing used peripheral blood. These receptors were obtained from a woman in her thirties or forties with COVID-19, enrolled during active disease. CDR3s include the opening cysteine and the closing phenylalanine or tryptophan. D genes are given only for firm matches. Size is omitted from some rows. Given values are once, few, many or a class for expanded clones.

-	TRBV6-1	TRBJ1-5	-	CASSDRARQPQHF	TGTGCCAGCAGTGACAGGGCTCGTCAGCCCCAGCATTTT
-	TRBV28	TRBJ2-5	once	CASSLQEGLVGETQYF	TGTGCCAGCAGTTTACAAGAGGGCCTGGTGGGAGAGACCCAGTACTTC
TRBD2	TRBV5-1	TRBJ2-3	-	CASQREGRTDTQYF	TGCGCCAGCCAACGGGAGGGTAGAACAGATACGCAGTATTTT
-	TRBV19	TRBJ1-2	once	CASSWNRANYGYTF	TGTGCCAGTAGTTGGAACAGGGCTAACTATGGCTACACCTTC
-	TRBV6-5	TRBJ1-2	-	CASSYAGAPDGYTF	TGTGCCAGCAGTTACGCAGGGGCTCCGGATGGCTACACCTTC
-	TRBV3-1/TRBV3-2	TRBJ2-4	-	CASSLQGAKNIQYF	TGTGCCAGCAGCCTTCAGGGGGCCAAAAACATTCAGTACTTC
TRBD1	TRBV10-3	TRBJ1-2	-	CAISEEEQGVYGYTF	TGTGCCATCAGTGAGGAGGAACAGGGGGTCTATGGCTACACCTTC
-	TRBV7-9	TRBJ2-7	-	CASSLPGPSSYEQYF	TGTGCCAGCAGCTTACCTGGCCCCAGCTCCTACGAGCAGTACTTC
-	TRBV27	TRBJ2-7	once	CASSALGAYYEQYF	TGTGCCAGCAGTGCCTTGGGCGCGTACTACGAGCAGTACTTC
-	TRBV19	TRBJ2-1	-	CASTLTRGGSGNEQFF	TGTGCCAGTACCCTGACTAGGGGGGGTTCGGGCAATGAGCAGTTCTTC
-	TRBV12-3/TRBV12-4	TRBJ2-7	-	CASSPRYEQYF	TGTGCCAGCAGTCCTAGATACGAGCAGTACTTC
-	TRBV5-4	TRBJ1-1	-	CASSLVGWGHTEAFF	TGTGCCAGCAGCTTGGTGGGGTGGGGGCACACTGAAGCTTTCTTT
-	TRBV6-6	TRBJ1-1	once	CASSYSNRGNPEAFF	TGTGCCAGCAGTTACTCGAATCGGGGAAACCCTGAAGCTTTCTTT
-	TRBV12-3/TRBV12-4	TRBJ2-7	many	CASSVRDSYEQYF	TGTGCCAGCAGTGTCCGGGACTCCTACGAGCAGTACTTC
-	TRBV6-1	TRBJ2-7	-	CASRRTDYEQYF	TGTGCCAGCAGACGGACAGACTACGAGCAGTACTTC
-	TRBV9	TRBJ2-1	-	CASSGRGLGSNEQFF	TGTGCCAGCAGCGGACGAGGACTGGGCTCGAATGAGCAGTTCTTC
TRBD1	TRBV3-1/TRBV3-2	TRBJ2-5	-	CASSQGGQGGVETQYF	TGTGCCAGCAGCCAAGGGGGACAGGGAGGTGTCGAGACCCAGTACTTC
TRBD1	TRBV6-4	TRBJ2-1	-	CASSPGTGGNEQFF	TGTGCCAGCAGTCCCGGGACAGGGGGAAATGAGCAGTTCTTC
TRBD1	TRBV3-1/TRBV3-2	TRBJ2-7	few	CASSQMTGDYEQYF	TGTGCCAGCAGCCAGATGACAGGGGACTACGAGCAGTACTTC
-	TRBV12-1	TRBJ2-7	-	CASSRACDYEQYF	TGTGCCAGCAGCCGCGCCTGCGACTACGAGCAGTACTTC
TRBD1	TRBV3-1/TRBV3-2	TRBJ1-2	-	CASSRTGQGWDGYTF	TGTGCCAGCAGCCGGACGGGACAGGGATGGGATGGCTACACCTTC
-	TRBV6-1	TRBJ1-2	-	CASSSPGELRGYTF	TGTGCCAGCAGTTCTCCAGGGGAATTGCGAGGCTACACCTTC
TRBD1	TRBV7-3	TRBJ2-5	-	CASSRAGGSQETQYF	TGTGCCAGCAGCCGGGCAGGGGGCAGTCAAGAGACCCAGTACTTC
TRBD1	TRBV6-5	TRBJ1-2	few	CASQGANYGYTF	TGTGCCAGCCAGGGGGCCAACTATGGCTACACCTTC
TRBD2	TRBV7-9	TRBJ2-5	few	CASSPHRTSGRRRIETQYF	TGTGCCAGCAGCCCCCACAGGACTAGCGGGAGGCGACGAATAGAGACCCAGTACTTC
-	TRBV6-5	TRBJ1-1	few	CASSYRQMNTEAFF	TGTGCCAGCAGTTACCGACAGATGAACACTGAAGCTTTCTTT
TRBD2	TRBV4-2	TRBJ2-4	-	CASSLGTSGGENIQYF	TGTGCCAGCAGCCTTGGGACTAGCGGGGGGGAAAACATTCAGTACTTC
-	TRBV10-3	TRBJ1-1	-	CAISGGTTEAFF	TGTGCCATCAGTGGTGGCACCACTGAAGCTTTCTTT
TRBD1	TRBV5-4	TRBJ1-2	-	CASSLAQGERSGGYTF	TGTGCCAGCAGCTTGGCGCAGGGGGAAAGATCGGGGGGCTACACCTTC
-	TRBV19	TRBJ1-5	-	CASRRTGQQSNQPQHF	TGTGCCAGTAGACGTACAGGGCAACAAAGCAATCAGCCCCAGCATTTT
-	TRBV10-2	TRBJ2-7	-	CASSESTRGISYEQYF	TGCGCCAGCAGTGAGTCGACTCGGGGGATCTCCTACGAGCAGTACTTC
-	TRBV11-3	TRBJ2-1	-	CASSFLGGNEQFF	TGTGCCAGCAGCTTCCTAGGGGGAAATGAGCAGTTCTTC
-	TRBV19	TRBJ1-1	few	CASRVPTVNTEAFF	TGTGCCAGTAGGGTCCCTACAGTGAACACTGAAGCTTTCTTT
-	TRBV5-1	TRBJ1-1	once	CASSLDRLGAFF	TGCGCCAGCAGCTTGGATAGACTTGGGGCTTTCTTT
-	TRBV19	TRBJ2-3	-	CASSLGADTQYF	TGTGCCAGTAGTCTGGGGGCGGATACGCAGTATTTT
TRBD2	TRBV6-5	TRBJ2-1	-	CASPIASGEDNEQFF	TGTGCCAGCCCAATCGCTAGCGGGGAGGACAATGAGCAGTTCTTC
-	TRBV5-4	TRBJ1-1	-	CASSLEGYGTEAFF	TGTGCCAGCAGCCTAGAGGGATACGGCACTGAAGCTTTCTTT
TRBD1	TRBV29-1	TRBJ2-7	-	CSVDTGGLTYEQYF	TGCAGCGTTGATACAGGGGGCCTTACCTACGAGCAGTACTTC
TRBD2	TRBV24-1	TRBJ2-1	-	CATSDPGLGYNEQFF	TGTGCCACCAGTGACCCGGGACTAGGGTACAATGAGCAGTTCTTC
-	TRBV7-2	TRBJ1-5	-	CASSQPGGNQPQHF	TGTGCCAGCAGCCAACCCGGGGGCAATCAGCCCCAGCATTTT
-	TRBV18	TRBJ2-1	-	CASSLDSYNEQFF	TGTGCCAGCTCTCTGGACTCATACAATGAGCAGTTCTTC
TRBD2	TRBV27	TRBJ2-7	few	CASSFLFGRRSYEQYF	TGTGCCAGCAGTTTCTTGTTCGGGAGGCGCTCCTACGAGCAGTACTTC
TRBD1	TRBV7-9	TRBJ2-3	once	CASSLVQGAADTQYF	TGTGCCAGCAGCTTAGTTCAGGGGGCCGCAGATACGCAGTATTTT
-	TRBV6-5	TRBJ1-5	-	CASSYSSGGMAQPQHF	TGTGCCAGCAGTTACTCGAGCGGGGGCATGGCCCAGCCCCAGCATTTT
TRBD1	TRBV6-5	TRBJ2-1	-	CASTYGGTGERQQFF	TGTGCCAGCACTTACGGGGGGACAGGGGAAAGGCAGCAGTTCTTC
-	TRBV11-2	TRBJ1-4	-	CASSLAGGSGEKLFF	TGTGCCAGCAGCTTAGCTGGGGGGAGTGGGGAAAAACTGTTTTTT
-	TRBV14	TRBJ1-4	-	CASSQADRRNEKLFF	TGTGCCAGCAGCCAAGCAGACAGGCGGAATGAAAAACTGTTTTTT
-	TRBV2	TRBJ1-1	-	CASWAGAVWNTEAFF	TGTGCCAGCTGGGCAGGGGCGGTTTGGAACACTGAAGCTTTCTTT
TRBD1	TRBV6-1	TRBJ2-1	-	CASNRRTGEFF	TGTGCCAGCAACCGAAGGACAGGGGAGTTCTTC